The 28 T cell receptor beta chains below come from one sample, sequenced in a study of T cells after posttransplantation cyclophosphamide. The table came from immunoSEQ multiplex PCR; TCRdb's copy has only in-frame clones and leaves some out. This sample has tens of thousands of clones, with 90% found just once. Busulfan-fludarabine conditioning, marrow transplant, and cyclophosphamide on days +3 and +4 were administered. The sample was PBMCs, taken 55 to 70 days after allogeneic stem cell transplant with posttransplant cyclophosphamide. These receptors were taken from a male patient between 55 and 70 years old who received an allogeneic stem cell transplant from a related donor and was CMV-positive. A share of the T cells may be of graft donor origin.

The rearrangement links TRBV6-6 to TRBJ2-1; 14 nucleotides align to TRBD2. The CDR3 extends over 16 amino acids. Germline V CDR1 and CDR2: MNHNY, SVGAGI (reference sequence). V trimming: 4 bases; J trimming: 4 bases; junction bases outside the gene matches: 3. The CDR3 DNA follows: TGTGCCAGCAGTTCCGGGACTAGCGGGGGATACAATGAGCAGTTCTTC. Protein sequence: CASSSGTSGGYNEQFF.

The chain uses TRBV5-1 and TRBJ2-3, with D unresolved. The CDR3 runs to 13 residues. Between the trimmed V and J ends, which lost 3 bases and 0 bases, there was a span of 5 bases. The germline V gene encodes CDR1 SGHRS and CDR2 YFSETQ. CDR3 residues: CASSSTSTDTQYF. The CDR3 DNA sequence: TGCGCCAGCAGCTCAACTAGCACAGATACGCAGTATTTT.

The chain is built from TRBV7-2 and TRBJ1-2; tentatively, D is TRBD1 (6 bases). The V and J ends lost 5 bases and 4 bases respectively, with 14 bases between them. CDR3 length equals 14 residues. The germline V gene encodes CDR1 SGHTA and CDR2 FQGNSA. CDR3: CASSPSDSFYGYTF. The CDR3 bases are TGTGCCAGCAGCCCCTCGGACAGCTTCTATGGCTACACCTTC.

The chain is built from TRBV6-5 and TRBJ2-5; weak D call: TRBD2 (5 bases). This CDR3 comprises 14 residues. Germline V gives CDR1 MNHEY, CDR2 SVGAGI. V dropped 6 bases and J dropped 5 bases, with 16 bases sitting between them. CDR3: CASSQDWTRETQYF. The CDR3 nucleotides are TGTGCCAGCAGCCAGGACTGGACGCGTGAGACCCAGTACTTC.

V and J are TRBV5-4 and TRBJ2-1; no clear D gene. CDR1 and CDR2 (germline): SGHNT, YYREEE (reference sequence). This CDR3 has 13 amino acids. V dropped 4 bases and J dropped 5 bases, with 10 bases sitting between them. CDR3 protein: CASSLALHNEQFF. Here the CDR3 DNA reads TGTGCCAGCAGCCTGGCCCTTCACAATGAGCAGTTCTTC.

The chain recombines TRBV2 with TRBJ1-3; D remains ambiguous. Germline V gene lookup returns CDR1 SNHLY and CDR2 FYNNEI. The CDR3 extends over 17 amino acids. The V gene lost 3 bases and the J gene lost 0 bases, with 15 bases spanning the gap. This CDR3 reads CASSDATGGASGNTIYF. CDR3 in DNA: TGTGCCAGCAGTGACGCCACTGGAGGAGCCTCTGGAAACACCATATATTTT.

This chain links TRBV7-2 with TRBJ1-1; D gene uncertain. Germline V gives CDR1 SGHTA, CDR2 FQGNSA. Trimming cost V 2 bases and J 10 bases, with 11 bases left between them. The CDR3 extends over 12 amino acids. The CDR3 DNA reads TGTGCCAGCAGCTTAAGTCCGGGTGGAGCTTTCTTT. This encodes CASSLSPGGAFF.

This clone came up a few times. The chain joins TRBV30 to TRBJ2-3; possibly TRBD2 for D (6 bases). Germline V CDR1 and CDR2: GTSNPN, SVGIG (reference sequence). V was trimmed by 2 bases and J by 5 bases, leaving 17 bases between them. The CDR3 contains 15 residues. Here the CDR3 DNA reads TGTGCCTGGAGTTTGGGGACTTCCCGGGGAGATACGCAGTATTTT. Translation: CAWSLGTSRGDTQYF.

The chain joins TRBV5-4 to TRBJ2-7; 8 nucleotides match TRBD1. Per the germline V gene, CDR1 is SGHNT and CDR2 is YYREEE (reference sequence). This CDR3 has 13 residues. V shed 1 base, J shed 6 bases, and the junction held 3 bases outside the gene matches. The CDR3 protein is CASSLSTGGEQYV. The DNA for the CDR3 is TGTGCCAGCAGCTTGTCCACAGGGGGCGAGCAGTACGTC.

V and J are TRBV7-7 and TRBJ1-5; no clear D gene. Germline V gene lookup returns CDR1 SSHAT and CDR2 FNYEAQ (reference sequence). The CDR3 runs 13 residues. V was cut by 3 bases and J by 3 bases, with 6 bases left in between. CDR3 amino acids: CASSLTTNQPQHF. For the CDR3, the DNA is TGTGCCAGCAGCTTGACTACCAATCAGCCCCAGCATTTT.

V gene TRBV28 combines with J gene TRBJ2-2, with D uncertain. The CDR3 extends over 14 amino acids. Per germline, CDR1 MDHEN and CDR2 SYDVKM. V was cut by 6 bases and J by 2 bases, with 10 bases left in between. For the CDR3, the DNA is TGTGCCAGCAGCCCTGGGCTAAACACCGGGGAGCTGTTTTTT. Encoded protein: CASSPGLNTGELFF.

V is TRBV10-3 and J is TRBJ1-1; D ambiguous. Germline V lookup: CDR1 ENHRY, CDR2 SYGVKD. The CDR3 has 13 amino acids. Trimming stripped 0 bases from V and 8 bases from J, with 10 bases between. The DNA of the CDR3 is TGTGCCATCAGTGAGTCCCGTTGGCTCGAAGCTTTCTTT. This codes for CAISESRWLEAFF.

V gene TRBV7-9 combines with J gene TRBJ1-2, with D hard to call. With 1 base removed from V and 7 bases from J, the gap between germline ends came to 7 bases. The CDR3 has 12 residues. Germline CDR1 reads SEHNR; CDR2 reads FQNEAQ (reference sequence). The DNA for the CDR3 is TGTGCCAGCAGCTTAGAAGAGTTTGGCTACACCTTC. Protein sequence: CASSLEEFGYTF.

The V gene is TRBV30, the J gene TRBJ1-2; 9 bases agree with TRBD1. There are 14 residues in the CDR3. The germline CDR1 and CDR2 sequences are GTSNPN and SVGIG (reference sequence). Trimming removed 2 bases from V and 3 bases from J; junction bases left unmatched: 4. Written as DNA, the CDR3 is TGTGCCTGGAGTCTCTGGACAGGGGACTATGGCTACACCTTC. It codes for CAWSLWTGDYGYTF.

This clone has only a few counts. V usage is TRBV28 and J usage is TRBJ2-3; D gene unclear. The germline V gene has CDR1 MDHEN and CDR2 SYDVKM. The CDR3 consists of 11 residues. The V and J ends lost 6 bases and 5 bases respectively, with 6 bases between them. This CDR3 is CASSLGDTQYF. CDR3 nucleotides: TGTGCCAGCAGCCTAGGAGATACGCAGTATTTT.

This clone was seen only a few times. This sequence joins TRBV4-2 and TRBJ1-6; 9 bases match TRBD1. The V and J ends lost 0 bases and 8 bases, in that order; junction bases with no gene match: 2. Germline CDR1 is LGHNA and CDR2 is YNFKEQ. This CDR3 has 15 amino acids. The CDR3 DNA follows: TGTGCCAGCAGCCAAGAGGGACAGGGCGATTCACCCCTCCACTTT. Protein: CASSQEGQGDSPLHF.

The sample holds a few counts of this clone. The CDR3: CASSLDQGSGNQPQHF. CDR3 DNA: TGTGCCAGTAGCCTAGACCAGGGGTCGGGGAATCAGCCCCAGCATTTT. The V call is TRBV19, the J call TRBJ1-5; TRBD1 is a possible D gene (6 bases). The CDR3 totals 16 residues. CDR1 and CDR2 from the germline V gene are LNHDA and SQIVND (reference sequence). Between the trimmed V and J ends, which lost 6 bases and 4 bases, there was a span of 19 bases.

CDR3 DNA sequence: TGTGCCAGCAGTTACTCCCGGCAGGCGAACACTGAAGCTTTCTTT. Protein sequence: CASSYSRQANTEAFF. This chain joins TRBV6-6 and TRBJ1-1; D is ambiguous. Germline V gene lookup returns CDR1 MNHNY and CDR2 SVGAGI (reference sequence). The CDR3 extends over 15 amino acids. V was shortened by 0 bases and J by 1 base, with 9 bases between the two germline ends.

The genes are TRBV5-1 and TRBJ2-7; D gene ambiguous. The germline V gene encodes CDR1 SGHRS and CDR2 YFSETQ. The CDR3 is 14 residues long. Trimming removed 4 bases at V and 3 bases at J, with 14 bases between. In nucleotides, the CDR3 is TGCGCCAGCAGCCCAACAATACCCATCTACGAGCAGTACTTC. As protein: CASSPTIPIYEQYF.

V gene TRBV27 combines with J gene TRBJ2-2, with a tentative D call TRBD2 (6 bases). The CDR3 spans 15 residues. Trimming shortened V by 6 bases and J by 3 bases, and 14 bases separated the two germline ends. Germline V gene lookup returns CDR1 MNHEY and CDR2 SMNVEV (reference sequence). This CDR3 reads CASSPVPGDTGELFF. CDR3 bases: TGTGCCAGCAGCCCGGTCCCGGGGGACACCGGGGAGCTGTTTTTT.

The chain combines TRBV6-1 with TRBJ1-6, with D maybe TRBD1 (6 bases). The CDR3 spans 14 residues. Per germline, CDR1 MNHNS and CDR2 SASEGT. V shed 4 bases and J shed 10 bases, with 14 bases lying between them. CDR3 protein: CASSGHDTGSPLHF. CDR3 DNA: TGTGCCAGCAGTGGCCATGACACAGGGTCACCCCTCCACTTT.

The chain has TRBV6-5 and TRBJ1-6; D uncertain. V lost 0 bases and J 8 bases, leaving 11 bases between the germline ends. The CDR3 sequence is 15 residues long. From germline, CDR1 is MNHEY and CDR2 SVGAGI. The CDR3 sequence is CASSYSSPIYSPLHF. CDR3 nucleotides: TGTGCCAGCAGTTACTCGAGTCCGATTTATTCACCCCTCCACTTT.

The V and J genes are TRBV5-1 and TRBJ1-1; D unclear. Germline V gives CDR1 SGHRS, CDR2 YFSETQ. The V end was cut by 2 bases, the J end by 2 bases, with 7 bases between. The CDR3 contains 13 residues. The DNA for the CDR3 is TGCGCCAGCAGCTTCCCGGGTAACACTGAAGCTTTCTTT. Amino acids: CASSFPGNTEAFF.

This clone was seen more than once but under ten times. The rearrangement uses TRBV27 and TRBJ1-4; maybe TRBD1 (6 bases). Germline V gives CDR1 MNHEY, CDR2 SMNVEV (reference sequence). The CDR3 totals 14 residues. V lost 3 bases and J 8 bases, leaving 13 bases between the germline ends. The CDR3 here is CASSFSGQREKLFF. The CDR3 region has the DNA TGTGCCAGCAGTTTCTCAGGACAGCGAGAAAAACTGTTTTTT.

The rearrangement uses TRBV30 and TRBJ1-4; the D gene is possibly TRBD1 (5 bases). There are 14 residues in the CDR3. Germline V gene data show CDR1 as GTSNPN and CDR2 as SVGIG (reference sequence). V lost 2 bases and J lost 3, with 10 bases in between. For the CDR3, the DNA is TGTGCCTGGAGTCTCGGGGGTTCTAATGAAAAACTGTTTTTT. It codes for CAWSLGGSNEKLFF.

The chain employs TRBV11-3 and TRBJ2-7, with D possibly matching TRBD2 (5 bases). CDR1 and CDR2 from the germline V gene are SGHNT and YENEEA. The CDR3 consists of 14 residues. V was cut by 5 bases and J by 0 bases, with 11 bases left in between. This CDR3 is CASSASGSSYEQYF. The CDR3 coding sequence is TGTGCCAGCAGCGCCTCTGGGAGCTCCTACGAGCAGTACTTC.

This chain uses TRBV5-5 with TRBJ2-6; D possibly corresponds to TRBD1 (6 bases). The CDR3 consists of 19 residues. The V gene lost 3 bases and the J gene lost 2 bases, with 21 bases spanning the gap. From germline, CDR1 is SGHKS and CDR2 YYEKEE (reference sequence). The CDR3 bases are TGTGCCAGCAGCTCCGGGCGTGTGGGGAAGGGGGCTGGGGCCAACGTCCTGACTTTC. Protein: CASSSGRVGKGAGANVLTF.

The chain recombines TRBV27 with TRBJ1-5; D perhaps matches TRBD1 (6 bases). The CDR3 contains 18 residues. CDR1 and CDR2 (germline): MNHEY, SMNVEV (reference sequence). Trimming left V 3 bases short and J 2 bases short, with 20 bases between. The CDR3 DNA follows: TGTGCCAGCAGTTTTGCGCCTGGACAGTGGAAAGGCAATCAGCCCCAGCATTTT. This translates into CASSFAPGQWKGNQPQHF.